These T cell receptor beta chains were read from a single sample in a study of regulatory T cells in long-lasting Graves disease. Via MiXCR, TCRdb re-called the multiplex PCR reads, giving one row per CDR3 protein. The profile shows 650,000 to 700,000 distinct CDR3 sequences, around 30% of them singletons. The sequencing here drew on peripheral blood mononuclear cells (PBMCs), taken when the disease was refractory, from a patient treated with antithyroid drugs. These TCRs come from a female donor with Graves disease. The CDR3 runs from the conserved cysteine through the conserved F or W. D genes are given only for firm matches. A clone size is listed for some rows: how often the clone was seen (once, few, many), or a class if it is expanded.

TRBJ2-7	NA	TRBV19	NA	CASSITGLNYEQYF	TGTGCCAGTAGTATCACAGGGTTAAACTACGAGCAGTACTTC
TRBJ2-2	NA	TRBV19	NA	CASRLGGTGELFF	TGTGCCAGCCGTCTAGGGGGGACCGGGGAGCTGTTTTTT
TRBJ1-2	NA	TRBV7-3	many	CASSLDRTDGYTF	TGTGCCAGCAGCTTAGACAGGACCGATGGCTACACCTTC
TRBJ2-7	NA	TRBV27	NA	CASSSLTQARLTSYEQYF	TGTGCCAGCAGTTCCCTGACCCAGGCCCGACTCACATCCTACGAGCAGTACTTC
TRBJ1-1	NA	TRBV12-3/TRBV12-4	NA	CASSLGQQNSEAFF	TGTGCCAGCAGTTTAGGTCAGCAGAACTCTGAAGCTTTCTTT
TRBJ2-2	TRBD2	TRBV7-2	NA	CASSPGSSGRRTGELFF	TGTGCCAGCAGCCCTGGATCTAGCGGGAGGAGGACCGGGGAGCTGTTTTTT
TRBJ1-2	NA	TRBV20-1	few	CSAPLRPESYGYTF	TGCAGTGCTCCGCTCCGTCCGGAGTCCTATGGCTACACCTTC
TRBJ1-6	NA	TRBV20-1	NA	CSAPRGNSLDSPLHF	TGCAGTGCTCCCAGGGGAAACAGTTTAGACTCACCCCTCCACTTT
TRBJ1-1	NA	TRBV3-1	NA	CASRDSGMNTEAFF	TGTGCCAGCAGGGACAGCGGCATGAACACTGAAGCTTTCTTT
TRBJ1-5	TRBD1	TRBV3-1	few	CASSPTTGSFQPQHF	TGTGCCAGCAGCCCGACGACAGGGAGTTTTCAGCCCCAGCATTTT
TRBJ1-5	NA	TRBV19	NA	CASSIDTGYSNQPQHF	TGTGCCAGTAGTATAGATACGGGGTATAGCAATCAGCCCCAGCATTTT
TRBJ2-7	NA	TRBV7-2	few	CASSGRDEQYF	TGTGCCAGCAGCGGCCGGGATGAGCAGTACTTC
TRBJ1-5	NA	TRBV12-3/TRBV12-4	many	CASSFAGFGQPQHF	TGTGCCAGCAGTTTTGCAGGGTTCGGGCAGCCCCAGCATTTT
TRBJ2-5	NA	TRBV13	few	CASSSSLDKQETQYF	TGTGCCAGCAGCTCCTCCCTCGACAAACAAGAGACCCAGTACTTC
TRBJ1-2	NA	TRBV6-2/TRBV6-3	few	CASSESPDVYGYTF	TGTGCCAGCAGTGAGTCCCCGGACGTCTATGGCTACACCTTC
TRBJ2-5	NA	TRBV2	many	CASSVRFGETQYF	TGTGCCAGCAGTGTCCGATTCGGGGAGACCCAGTACTTC
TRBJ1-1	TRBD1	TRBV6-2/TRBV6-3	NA	CASSYSRDRGDTEAFF	TGTGCCAGCAGTTACAGCCGGGACAGGGGCGACACTGAAGCTTTCTTT